Here is one TCR beta chain with its context. The data are from a study of identical twins' blood T cells. CDR3 length: 15 residues. Trimming took off 6 bases at V and 1 base at J, with 13 bases between the two ends. Germline assignment: CDR1 SGHKS and CDR2 YYEKEE (reference sequence). TCR cDNA libraries were made from RNA using a previously described, modified protocol. Methods used by the authors: Clonotypes per individual ranged from about 85,000 to nearly 500,000. Via MiXCR, TCRdb re-called the 5' RACE reads, giving one row per CDR3 protein. These V and J calls originate from TCRdb's pipeline instead of the authors' own analysis. The sample shows hundreds of thousands of distinct CDR3 sequences, about 28% of them seen only once.

The chain has TRBV5-5 and TRBJ2-2; D might be TRBD2 (5 bases). The TCR sequence derives from a woman between 18 and 50 years old in good health. Sequenced: PBMCs. CDR3 sequence: CASTLFEGNTGELFF. As DNA, the CDR3 is TGTGCCAGCACCCTTTTCGAGGGGAACACCGGGGAGCTGTTTTTT.